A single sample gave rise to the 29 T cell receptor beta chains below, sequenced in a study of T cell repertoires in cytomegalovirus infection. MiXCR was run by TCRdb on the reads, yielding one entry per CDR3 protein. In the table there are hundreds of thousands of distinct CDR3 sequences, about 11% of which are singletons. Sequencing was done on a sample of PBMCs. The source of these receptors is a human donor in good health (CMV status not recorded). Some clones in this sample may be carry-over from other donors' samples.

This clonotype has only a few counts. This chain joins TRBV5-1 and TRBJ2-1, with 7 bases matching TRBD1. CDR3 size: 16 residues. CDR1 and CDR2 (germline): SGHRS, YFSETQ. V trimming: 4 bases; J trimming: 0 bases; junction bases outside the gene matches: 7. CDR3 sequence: CASSLRGQRSYNEQFF. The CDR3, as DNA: TGCGCCAGCAGCCTTAGGGGGCAACGCTCCTACAATGAGCAGTTCTTC.

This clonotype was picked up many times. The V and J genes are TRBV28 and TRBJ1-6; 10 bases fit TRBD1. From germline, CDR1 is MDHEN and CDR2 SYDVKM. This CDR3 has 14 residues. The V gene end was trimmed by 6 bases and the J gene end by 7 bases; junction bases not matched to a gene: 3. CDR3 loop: CASSRDRGNSPLHF. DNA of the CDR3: TGTGCCAGCAGCCGGGACAGGGGAAATTCACCCCTCCACTTT.

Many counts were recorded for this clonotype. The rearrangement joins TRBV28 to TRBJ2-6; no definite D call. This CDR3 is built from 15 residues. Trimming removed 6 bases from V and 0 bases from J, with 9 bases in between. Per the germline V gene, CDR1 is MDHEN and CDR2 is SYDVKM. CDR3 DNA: TGTGCCAGCAGCTCGCTTAGCTCTGGGGCCAACGTCCTGACTTTC. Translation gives CASSSLSSGANVLTF.

As DNA, the CDR3 is TGCAGTGCTAGAGACCCGACTAAACTCCGGGACAATGAGCAGTTCTTC. As protein: CSARDPTKLRDNEQFF. V is TRBV20-1 and J is TRBJ2-1, with a tentative D call TRBD2 (5 bases). Germline-derived CDR1 and CDR2 are DFQATT and SNEGSKA (reference sequence). V lost 0 bases and J lost 5, with 17 bases in between. The CDR3 runs 16 residues.

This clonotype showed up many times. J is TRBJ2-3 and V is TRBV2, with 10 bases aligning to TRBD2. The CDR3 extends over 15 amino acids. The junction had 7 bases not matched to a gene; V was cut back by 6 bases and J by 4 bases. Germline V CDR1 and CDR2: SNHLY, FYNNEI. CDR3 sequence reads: CASSASGGSADTQYF. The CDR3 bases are TGTGCCAGCAGCGCTAGCGGGGGTAGCGCAGATACGCAGTATTTT. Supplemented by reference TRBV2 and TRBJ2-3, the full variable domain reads EPEVTQTPSHQVTQMGQEVILRCVPISNHLYFYWYRQILGQKVEFLVSFYNNEISEKSEIFDDQFSVERPDGSNFTLKIRSTKLEDSAMYFCASSASGGSADTQYFGPGTRLTVL.

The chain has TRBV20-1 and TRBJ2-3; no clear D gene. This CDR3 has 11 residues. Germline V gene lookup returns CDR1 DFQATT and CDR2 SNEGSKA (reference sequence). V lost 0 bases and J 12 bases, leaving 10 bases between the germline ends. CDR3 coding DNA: TGCAGTGCTAGAGACTTTCCTTTTCAGTATTTT. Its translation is CSARDFPFQYF.

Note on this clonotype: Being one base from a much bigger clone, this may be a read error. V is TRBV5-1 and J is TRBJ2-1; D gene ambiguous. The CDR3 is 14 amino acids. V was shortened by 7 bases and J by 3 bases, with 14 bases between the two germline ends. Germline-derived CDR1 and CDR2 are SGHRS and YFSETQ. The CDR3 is CASGGLLSYNEQFF. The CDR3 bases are TGCGCCAGCGGTGGGCTTCTGAGCTACAATGAGCAGTTCTTC.

The CDR3 reads CASRQPGTDPFF. CDR3 coding DNA: TGTGCCAGCAGACAACCCGGGACGGATCCTTTCTTT. The chain recombines TRBV4-2 with TRBJ1-1, with D perhaps TRBD1 (5 bases). CDR1 is LGHNA and CDR2 is YNFKEQ in the germline V gene. The CDR3 length is 12 residues. V lost 6 bases to trimming and J lost 12 bases, with 17 bases between them.

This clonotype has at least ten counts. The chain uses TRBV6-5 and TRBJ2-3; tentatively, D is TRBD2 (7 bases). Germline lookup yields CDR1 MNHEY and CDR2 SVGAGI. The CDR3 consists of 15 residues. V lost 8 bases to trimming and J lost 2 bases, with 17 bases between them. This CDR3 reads CASGVAGAPTDTQYF. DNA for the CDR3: TGTGCCAGCGGTGTTGCGGGGGCCCCCACAGATACGCAGTATTTT.

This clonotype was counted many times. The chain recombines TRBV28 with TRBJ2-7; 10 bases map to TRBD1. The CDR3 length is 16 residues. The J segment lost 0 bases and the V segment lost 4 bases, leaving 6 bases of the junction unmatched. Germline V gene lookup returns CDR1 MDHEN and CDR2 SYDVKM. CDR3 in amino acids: CASSSTGGGPSYEQYF. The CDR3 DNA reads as TGTGCCAGCAGTTCGACAGGGGGCGGACCCTCCTACGAGCAGTACTTC.

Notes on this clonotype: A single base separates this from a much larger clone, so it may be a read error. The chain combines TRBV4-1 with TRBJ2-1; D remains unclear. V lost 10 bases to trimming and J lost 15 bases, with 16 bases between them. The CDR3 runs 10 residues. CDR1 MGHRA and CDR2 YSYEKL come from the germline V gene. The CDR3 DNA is TGCGCCACCTACTTGGCGCAAAGGTTCTTC. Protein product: CATYLAQRFF.

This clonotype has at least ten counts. The CDR3 spells CASREQGSYEQYF. The CDR3, as DNA: TGTGCCAGCAGAGAACAGGGTTCCTACGAGCAGTACTTC. This chain joins TRBV7-2 and TRBJ2-7; possible D gene TRBD1, 6 bases. The V gene lost 6 bases and the J gene lost 1 base, with 10 bases spanning the gap. From germline, CDR1 is SGHTA and CDR2 FQGNSA. This CDR3 has 13 amino acids. The whole variable domain, remainder taken from reference TRBV7-2 and TRBJ2-7, is GAGVSQSPSNKVTEKGKDVELRCDPISGHTALYWYRQSLGQGLEFLIYFQGNSAPDKSGLPSDRFSAERTGGSVSTLTIQRTQQEDSAVYLCASREQGSYEQYFGPGTRLTVT.

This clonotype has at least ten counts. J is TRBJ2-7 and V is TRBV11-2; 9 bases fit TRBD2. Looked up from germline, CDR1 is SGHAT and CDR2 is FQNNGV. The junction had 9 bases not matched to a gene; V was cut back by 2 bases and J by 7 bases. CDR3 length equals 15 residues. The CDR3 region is CASSLLVAGDGEQYF. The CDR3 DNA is TGTGCCAGCAGCTTATTGGTAGCGGGAGACGGAGAGCAGTACTTC.

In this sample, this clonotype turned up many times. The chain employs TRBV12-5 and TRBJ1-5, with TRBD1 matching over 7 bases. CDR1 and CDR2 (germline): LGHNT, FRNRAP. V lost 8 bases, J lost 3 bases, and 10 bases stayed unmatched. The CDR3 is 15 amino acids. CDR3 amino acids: CASRQQGSSNQPQHF. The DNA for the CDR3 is TGTGCTAGTCGCCAACAGGGGTCCTCCAATCAGCCCCAGCATTTT.

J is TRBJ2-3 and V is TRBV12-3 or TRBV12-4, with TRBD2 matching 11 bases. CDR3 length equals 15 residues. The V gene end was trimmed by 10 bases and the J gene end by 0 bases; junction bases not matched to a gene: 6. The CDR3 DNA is TGTGCCAACAGGAGGACTAGCGGGAGCACAGATACGCAGTATTTT. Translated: CANRRTSGSTDTQYF.

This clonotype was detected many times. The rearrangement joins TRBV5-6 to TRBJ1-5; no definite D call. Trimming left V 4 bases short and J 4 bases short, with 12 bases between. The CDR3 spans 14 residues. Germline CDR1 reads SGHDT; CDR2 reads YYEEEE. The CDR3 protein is CASSRGHWNQPQHF. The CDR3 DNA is TGTGCCAGCAGCCGAGGGCATTGGAATCAGCCCCAGCATTTT.

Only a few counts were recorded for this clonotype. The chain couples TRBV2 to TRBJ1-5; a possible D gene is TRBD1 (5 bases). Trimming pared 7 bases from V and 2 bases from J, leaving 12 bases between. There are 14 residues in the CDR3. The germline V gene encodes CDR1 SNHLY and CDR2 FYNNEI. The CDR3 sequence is CASMWQGGNQPQHF. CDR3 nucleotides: TGTGCCAGCATGTGGCAGGGAGGCAATCAGCCCCAGCATTTT.

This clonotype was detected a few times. The DNA for the CDR3 is TGTGCCAGCAGCCAAGATCTCGGGACTAGTACAGATACGCAGTATTTT. Its translation: CASSQDLGTSTDTQYF. The chain couples TRBV4-2 to TRBJ2-3; 8 bases are shared with TRBD2. CDR3 size: 16 residues. Germline loops: CDR1 LGHNA, CDR2 YNFKEQ. The V and J ends lost 0 bases and 3 bases, in that order; junction bases with no gene match: 5.

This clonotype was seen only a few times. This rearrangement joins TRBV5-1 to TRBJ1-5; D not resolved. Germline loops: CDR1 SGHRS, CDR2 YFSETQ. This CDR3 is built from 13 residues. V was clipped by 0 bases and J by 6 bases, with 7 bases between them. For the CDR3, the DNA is TGCGCCAGCAGCTTGGGTGAGTTTCAGCCCCAGCATTTT. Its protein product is CASSLGEFQPQHF.

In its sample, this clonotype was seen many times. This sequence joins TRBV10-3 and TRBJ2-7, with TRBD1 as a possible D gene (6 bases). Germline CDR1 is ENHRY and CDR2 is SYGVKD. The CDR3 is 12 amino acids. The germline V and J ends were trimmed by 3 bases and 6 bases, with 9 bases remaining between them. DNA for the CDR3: TGTGCCATCAGTGAACAGGGCCCCGAGCAGTACTTC. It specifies CAISEQGPEQYF.

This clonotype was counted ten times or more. CDR3 loop: CASRRAGQGADGYTF. CDR3 DNA: TGTGCCAGCAGAAGAGCGGGACAGGGGGCGGATGGCTACACCTTC. This chain links TRBV6-5 with TRBJ1-2; 12 bases match TRBD1. J gave up 6 bases and V 6 bases, and 8 bases lay outside the gene matches. This CDR3 is 15 amino acids long. The germline gives CDR1 MNHEY, CDR2 SVGAGI.

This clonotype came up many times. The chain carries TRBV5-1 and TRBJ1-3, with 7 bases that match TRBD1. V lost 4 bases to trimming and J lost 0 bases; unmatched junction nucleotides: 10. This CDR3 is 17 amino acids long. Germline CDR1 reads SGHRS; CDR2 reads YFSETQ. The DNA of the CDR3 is TGCGCCAGCAGCGATATACGGACAGGCGTCTCTGGAAACACCATATATTTT. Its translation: CASSDIRTGVSGNTIYF. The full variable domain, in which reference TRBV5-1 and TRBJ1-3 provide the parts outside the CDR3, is KAGVTQTPRYLIKTRGQQVTLSCSPISGHRSVSWYQQTPGQGLQFLFEYFSETQRNKGNFPGRFSGRQFSNSRSEMNVSTLELGDSALYLCASSDIRTGVSGNTIYFGEGSWLTVV.

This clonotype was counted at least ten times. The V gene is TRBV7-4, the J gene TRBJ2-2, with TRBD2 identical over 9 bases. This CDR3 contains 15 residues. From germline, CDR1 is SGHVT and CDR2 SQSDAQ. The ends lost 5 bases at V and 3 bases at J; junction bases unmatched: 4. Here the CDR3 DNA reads TGTGCCAGCAGCCAGGGACTAGCCGACACCGGGGAGCTGTTTTTT. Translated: CASSQGLADTGELFF. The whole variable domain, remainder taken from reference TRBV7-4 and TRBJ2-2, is GAGVSQSPRYKVAKRGRDVALRCDSISGHVTLYWYRQTLGQGSEVLTYSQSDAQRDKSGRPSGRFSAERPERSVSTLKIQRTEQGDSAVYLCASSQGLADTGELFFGEGSRLTVL.

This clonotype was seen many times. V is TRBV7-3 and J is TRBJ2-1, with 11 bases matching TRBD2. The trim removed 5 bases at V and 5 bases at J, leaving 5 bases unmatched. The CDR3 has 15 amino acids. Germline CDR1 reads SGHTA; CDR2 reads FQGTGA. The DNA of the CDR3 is TGTGCCAGCAGCGCGACTAGCGGGACCCACAATGAGCAGTTCTTC. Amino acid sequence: CASSATSGTHNEQFF.

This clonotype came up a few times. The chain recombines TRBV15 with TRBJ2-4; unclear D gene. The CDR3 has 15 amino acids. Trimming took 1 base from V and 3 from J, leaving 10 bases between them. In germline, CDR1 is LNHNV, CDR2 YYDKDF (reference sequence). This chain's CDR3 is CATSRAGSFKNIQYF. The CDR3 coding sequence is TGTGCCACCAGCAGAGCGGGCAGTTTCAAAAACATTCAGTACTTC.

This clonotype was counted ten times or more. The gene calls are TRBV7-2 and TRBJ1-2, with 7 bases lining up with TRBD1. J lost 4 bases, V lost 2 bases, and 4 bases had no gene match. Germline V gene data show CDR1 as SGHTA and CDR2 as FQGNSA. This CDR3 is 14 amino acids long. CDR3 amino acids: CASSLNRGGYGYTF. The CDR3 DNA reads TGTGCCAGCAGCTTAAACAGGGGTGGCTATGGCTACACCTTC.

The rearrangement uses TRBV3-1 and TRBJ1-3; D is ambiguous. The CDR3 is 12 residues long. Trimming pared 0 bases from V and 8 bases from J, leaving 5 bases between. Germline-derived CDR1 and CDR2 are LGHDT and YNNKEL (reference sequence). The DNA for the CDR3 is TGTGCCAGCAGCCAAGACGAACACACCATATATTTT. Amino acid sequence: CASSQDEHTIYF.

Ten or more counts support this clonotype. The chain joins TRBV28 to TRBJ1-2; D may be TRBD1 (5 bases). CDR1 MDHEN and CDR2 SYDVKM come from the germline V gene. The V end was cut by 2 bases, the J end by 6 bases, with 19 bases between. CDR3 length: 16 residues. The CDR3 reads CASSLVLGQGGDGYTF. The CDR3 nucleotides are TGTGCCAGCAGTTTAGTTCTGGGGCAGGGTGGCGATGGCTACACCTTC.

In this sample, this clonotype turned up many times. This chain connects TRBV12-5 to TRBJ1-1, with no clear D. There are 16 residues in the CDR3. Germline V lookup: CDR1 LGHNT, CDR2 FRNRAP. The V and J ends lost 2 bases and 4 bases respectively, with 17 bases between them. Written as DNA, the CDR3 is TGTGCTAGTGGTTTGAGTCATGGGAGTTCGAGCACTGAAGCTTTCTTT. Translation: CASGLSHGSSSTEAFF.